The present T cell receptor (beta chain) was sequenced within a study of T cells in Graves' hyperthyroidism and ophthalmopathy. Researchers amplified the TCR beta CDR3 regions from RNA transcripts. In the first-round RT-PCR of the TCR CDR3, the HTBI primer set was used. TCRdb reprocessed the multiplex PCR reads with MiXCR, giving one entry per CDR3 protein. The sample yields some 690,000 distinct CDR3 sequences, 17% seen once. Germline CDR1 is LNHDA and CDR2 is SQIVND (reference sequence). V was clipped by 3 bases and J by 0 bases, with 14 bases between them. The CDR3 is 16 residues long. In patients aged 18 to 65, hyperthyroidism was newly diagnosed, with duration under 2 months. This clonotype was detected a few times.

This TCR was sampled from a middle-aged man with Graves' hyperthyroidism. Sample: blood. The V call is TRBV19, the J call TRBJ1-1, with D perhaps matching TRBD1 (6 bases). As DNA, the CDR3 is TGTGCCAGTAGTATTCCCGACAGGTTACTGAACACTGAAGCTTTCTTT. Translation gives CASSIPDRLLNTEAFF.